This entry concerns a single TCR beta chain. In the study's own analysis: For nucleated cells, counts were estimated from reference gene primer amplification. Using immunoSEQ multiplex PCR, the repertoire was profiled, and TCRdb retains in-frame clones only, with some absent. V, J and clone size are taken as reported in that table, and D and trimming were inferred from the DNA itself. The data contain hundreds of thousands of clones, about 85% of them seen just once; the ten biggest clones take up about an eighth. This sample stems from a study of blood T cell repertoires in COVID-19. The clonotype was recovered from a human donor in a cohort sampled during active COVID-19. Sample: peripheral blood.

Here the CDR3 DNA reads TGCGCCAGCAGTCAAGCTAGCGGGAGGGCCGTTGAGACCCAGTACTTC. This codes for CASSQASGRAVETQYF. J is TRBJ2-5 and V is TRBV23-1, with 12 bases lining up with TRBD2. TRBV23-1 is known as an ORF, though its function is uncertain. Trimming cost V 2 bases and J 5 bases; bases outside gene matches: 6. There are 16 residues in the CDR3.